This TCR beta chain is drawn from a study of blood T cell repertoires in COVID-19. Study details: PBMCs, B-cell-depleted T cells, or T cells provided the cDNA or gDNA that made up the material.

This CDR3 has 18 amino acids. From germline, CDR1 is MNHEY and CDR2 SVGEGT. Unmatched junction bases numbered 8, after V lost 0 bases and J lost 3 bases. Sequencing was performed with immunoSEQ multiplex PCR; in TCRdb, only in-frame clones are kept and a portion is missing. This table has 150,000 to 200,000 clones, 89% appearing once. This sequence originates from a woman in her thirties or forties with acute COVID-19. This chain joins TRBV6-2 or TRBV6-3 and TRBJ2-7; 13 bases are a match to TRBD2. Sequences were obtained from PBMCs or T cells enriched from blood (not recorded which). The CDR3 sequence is CASSYSGQLAGGSYEQYF. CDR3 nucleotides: TGTGCCAGCAGTTACTCCGGACAACTAGCGGGAGGGAGCTACGAGCAGTACTTC.